This is a list of T cell receptor beta chains from one sample in a study of identical twins. MiXCR was run by TCRdb on the 5' RACE reads, yielding one entry per CDR3 protein. This table holds 450,000 or so distinct CDR3 sequences, 24% found once. The same data also went into a second study, on T cells expressing NK-cell markers.

The specimen sequenced was CD4+ T cells sorted from blood. These TCRs come from a young woman in good health. CDR3s include the opening cysteine and the closing phenylalanine or tryptophan. Each record gives: D gene, V gene, clone size, J gene, CDR3 protein, CDR3 DNA. A D gene is named only where the DNA matches it firmly. Only some rows state a clone size, as once, few, many or a class for expanded clones.

D: TRBD1
V: TRBV20-1
size: few
J: TRBJ2-3
CDR3: CSASPGQGADDTQYF
DNA: TGCAGTGCTTCCCCAGGACAGGGGGCTGATGATACGCAGTATTTT

D: -
V: TRBV4-2
size: -
J: TRBJ2-1
CDR3: CASSRRLGTDFSYNEQFF
DNA: TGTGCCAGCAGCCGACGGCTAGGGACGGATTTTTCCTACAATGAGCAGTTCTTC

D: TRBD2
V: TRBV14
size: -
J: TRBJ2-5
CDR3: CASSLHGRARSETQYF
DNA: TGTGCCAGCAGTCTTCACGGGAGGGCCCGATCGGAGACCCAGTACTTC

D: TRBD1
V: TRBV9
size: few
J: TRBJ1-2
CDR3: CASSRDREIPNYGYTF
DNA: TGTGCCAGCAGCCGTGACAGGGAAATCCCGAACTATGGCTACACCTTC

D: -
V: TRBV5-1
size: -
J: TRBJ2-2
CDR3: CASSLVRGQDTGELFF
DNA: TGCGCCAGCAGCTTGGTCCGGGGGCAGGACACCGGGGAGCTGTTTTTT

D: -
V: TRBV12-3/TRBV12-4
size: -
J: TRBJ1-1
CDR3: CASSRLGITEAFF
DNA: TGTGCCAGCAGCCGACTCGGGATCACTGAAGCTTTCTTT

D: -
V: TRBV7-9
size: few
J: TRBJ1-1
CDR3: CASTPLVGRRAEAFF
DNA: TGTGCCAGCACCCCACTTGTGGGAAGGCGGGCTGAAGCTTTCTTT

D: -
V: TRBV10-3
size: few
J: TRBJ2-1
CDR3: CAIKVPSYNEQFF
DNA: TGTGCCATCAAAGTCCCCTCCTACAATGAGCAGTTCTTC

D: -
V: TRBV5-1
size: -
J: TRBJ1-2
CDR3: CASSLSTKESGYTF
DNA: TGCGCCAGCAGCTTGTCGACAAAGGAGAGTGGCTACACCTTC

D: -
V: TRBV13
size: few
J: TRBJ2-3
CDR3: CASSQLRQYNTDTQYF
DNA: TGTGCCAGCAGCCAATTGAGACAGTATAACACAGATACGCAGTATTTT

D: -
V: TRBV9
size: once
J: TRBJ2-5
CDR3: CASSVEAGFQETQYF
DNA: TGTGCCAGCAGCGTAGAAGCAGGATTCCAAGAGACCCAGTACTTC

D: -
V: TRBV7-2
size: few
J: TRBJ2-7
CDR3: CASRADWRDEQYF
DNA: TGTGCCAGTCGTGCCGACTGGAGGGACGAGCAGTACTTC

D: TRBD1
V: TRBV6-2/TRBV6-3
size: -
J: TRBJ2-5
CDR3: CASSQSGTEETQYF
DNA: TGTGCCAGCAGTCAATCTGGGACAGAAGAGACCCAGTACTTC

D: TRBD2
V: TRBV5-1
size: -
J: TRBJ2-1
CDR3: CASLPPAGGTDEQFF
DNA: TGCGCCAGCCTCCCCCCGGCCGGGGGGACGGATGAGCAGTTCTTC

D: -
V: TRBV7-9
size: -
J: TRBJ1-2
CDR3: CASSLDQGNNYGYTF
DNA: TGTGCCAGCAGCTTAGACCAGGGGAATAACTATGGCTACACCTTC

D: -
V: TRBV7-2
size: -
J: TRBJ2-1
CDR3: CASKSLYNEQFF
DNA: TGTGCCAGCAAATCCCTTTACAATGAGCAGTTCTTC

D: -
V: TRBV7-9
size: -
J: TRBJ2-7
CDR3: CASGPSEQYF
DNA: TGTGCCAGCGGCCCATCCGAGCAGTACTTC

D: TRBD2
V: TRBV6-5
size: few
J: TRBJ2-2
CDR3: CASSYRVAGGVGELFF
DNA: TGTGCCAGCAGTTACAGAGTAGCGGGAGGTGTCGGGGAGCTGTTTTTT

D: TRBD2
V: TRBV5-1
size: few
J: TRBJ2-7
CDR3: CASSLEGGRPYEQYF
DNA: TGCGCCAGCAGCTTGGAGGGCGGGAGGCCCTACGAGCAGTACTTC

D: -
V: TRBV10-3
size: few
J: TRBJ2-1
CDR3: CAVGPGGETDEQFF
DNA: TGTGCCGTCGGGCCAGGGGGGGAAACGGATGAGCAGTTCTTC